This T cell receptor beta chain was obtained from a study of cytomegalovirus exposure and HLA in healthy donors. Germline V CDR1 and CDR2: SGDLS, YYNGEE. Deletions cut 4 bases from V and 1 base from J, with 14 bases between. This CDR3 region has 15 residues. Regarding the study as a whole: Later on, an analysis found that several of the most significant clusters appeared to be linked to common viral pathogens, which included parvovirus B19. Reports described diagnosis of cytomegalovirus status by the classifier as highly specific and sensitive. Presence/absence analyses assumed roughly uniform sequencing depth across donors.

In the PCR, 60 Vbeta and 13 Jbeta primers were used. Original analysis: An analysis performed later counted 75 million to 80 million unique TCR beta chains (approximately 10 million of them shared). TCRdb's copy holds only in-frame clones and misses some; the assay was immunoSEQ multiplex PCR. Clone size and the V and J calls come from that table; the DNA yielded D and trimming. The data show roughly 58,000 clones, over 70% seen once. In the case of this clone: Antigen unknown.

The source of this sequence is a woman aged 40-49 years in good health and CMV-seronegative. Material: PBMCs. The V and J genes are TRBV9 and TRBJ1-1; D is unresolved. DNA for the CDR3: TGTGCCAGCAGCCCCCGCGGAACATCGAACACTGAAGCTTTCTTT. It specifies CASSPRGTSNTEAFF.